This T cell receptor beta chain was captured in a study of chemoradiotherapy in HPV16-positive cancers (dated by TCRdb to 2021 to 2024). For context, the study as a whole: Candidate HPV-specific T-cell clones and common TCR motifs were defined by functional T-cell assays performed on cells from two HPV16-positive patients. The study asked whether T-cell immunity to the HPV oncoproteins E6 and E7 changes during chemoradiotherapy and whether this immunity affects survival. The candidate HPV-specific TCRs and motifs were then tracked in TCR repertoires from around 86 patients with HPV-related cancers. Beyond this particular receptor, the publication reports: Only two HPV16-positive patients were used to derive the functional definition of HPV-specific T cells, and the survival association was reported for HPV16-positive patients. Improved recurrence-free survival in HPV16-positive patients was associated with expansion of HPV-responsive T cells during chemoradiotherapy. Expansion of candidate HPV-specific clones and E7-related TCR motifs was observed in the tumor microenvironment during treatment, whereas no such expansion was observed for non-HPV-specific T cells.

Concerning this clone: Its antigen is not yet known. No base quality values were provided; no much bigger clone lies one nucleotide off.

Library method: the immunoSEQ multiplex PCR assay. Here the immuneACCESS table is served through TCRdb, limited to in-frame sequences with V and J called. Missing clones are a known gap in these copies; in checked studies unresolved V genes cover under half, and the rest lacks a known reason. The sample has about 53,000 clones on record, more than 90% of them singletons. Under 3.5% of the sample goes to the ten largest clones. Repertoires were sampled multiple times during chemoradiotherapy, which allowed clonal expansion in the tumor microenvironment to be followed. This material consisted of blood, taken from a patient who underwent chemoradiotherapy. This receptor was identified in a human donor with HPV-associated anogenital cancer.

The DNA sequence is as follows: TGCAGCGCGCTGACCGGGACAGGGGTCGGTCAGCCCCAGCATTTT. It translates as CSALTGTGVGQPQHF. The V and J segments used are TRBV29-1 and TRBJ1-5; TRBD1 aligns with 10 central bases. CDR1 and CDR2, per the germline V gene, are SQVTM and ANQGSEA. From the cysteine through the phenylalanine, the CDR3 covers 15 amino acids. Only the CDR3 DNA is retained, 45 bases long and in frame from the first base. Compared with germline, V lacks 7 bases and J lacks 6 bases; bases without a gene match: 12.